This TCR beta chain was captured in a study of shared clonotypes between healthy human individuals. The naive CD8 fraction comprised CD45RO-negative cells positively selected for CCR7 and excluded terminally differentiated effector memory CD45RA+ cells. As for this clone: The antigen is unknown.

Clones were sequenced by immunoSEQ multiplex PCR, and TCRdb holds only the in-frame ones, with some missing. This table has around 550,000 clones, 95% appearing once. Study-level findings and limits: Measured sharing among donors was expected to vary with sequencing depth. Naive subsets typically showed greater estimated richness than memory subsets.

From germline, CDR1 is SGDLS and CDR2 YYNGEE. Trimming stripped 0 bases from V and 8 bases from J, with 6 bases between. The CDR3 sequence is 12 residues long. The specimen sequenced was naive CD8+ T cells sorted from blood. J is TRBJ2-1 and V is TRBV9; D might be TRBD2 (5 bases). The TCR sequence derives from a woman under 40 in good health. This chain's CDR3 is CASSVAGDEQFF. The CDR3 bases are TGTGCCAGCAGCGTAGCCGGGGATGAGCAGTTCTTC. Complete variable domain (other parts from reference TRBV9 and TRBJ2-1): DSGVTQTPKHLITATGQRVTLRCSPRSGDLSVYWYQQSLDQGLQFLIQYYNGEERAKGNILERFSAQQFPDLHSELNLSSLELGDSALYFCASSVAGDEQFFGPGTRLTVL.